This T cell receptor beta chain was sequenced for a study of blood T cell repertoires in COVID-19. Overall study context: PBMCs, B-cell-depleted T cells, or T cells provided the cDNA or gDNA that made up the material.

Those who participated ranged in age from about 18 to 89 years and resided in about two dozen US areas. Grouping used clinical history reported by participants in a survey and questionnaire. From germline, CDR1 is SGHRS and CDR2 YFSETQ. The V segment lost 3 bases and the J segment 5 bases; nucleotides outside the gene matches: 11. The CDR3 is 16 residues long. Only in-frame clones appear in the TCRdb table, and some are missing; sequencing was by immunoSEQ multiplex PCR. The sample shows fewer than 500,000 clones, around 90% of them seen only once. The V gene is TRBV5-1, the J gene TRBJ1-2, with TRBD1 matching over 9 bases. Sequencing was performed on PBMCs or T cells enriched from blood (not recorded which). The TCR comes from a woman under 30 who had recovered from COVID-19. CDR3 loop: CASSSGTGSLPYGYTF. Written as DNA, the CDR3 is TGCGCCAGCAGCTCGGGGACAGGGAGCCTTCCATATGGCTACACCTTC.